Listed below are T cell receptor beta chains from one sample, sequenced in a study of T cell responses to AZD1222 COVID-19 vaccine. Repertoires were generated with immunoSEQ multiplex PCR, while TCRdb's copy carries only in-frame clones and drops some. The table has 95,000 or so clones, 70% to 90% seen once. Sequencing was performed on peripheral blood, taken on day 0 of AZD1222 vaccination. These receptors all come from an adult in good health. The CDR3 runs from the conserved cysteine through the conserved F or W. The order of the fields is D gene, clone size, V gene, J gene, CDR3 DNA, CDR3 protein. D genes are given only for firm matches. Some rows mark clone size as missing; the rest say once, few, many or name a class of expanded clone.

D gene: TRBD1; clone size: -; V gene: TRBV5-1; J gene: TRBJ1-1; CDR3 DNA: TGCGCCAGCAGCTTACAGGGGGCCTCCACTGAAGCTTTCTTT; CDR3 protein: CASSLQGASTEAFF
D gene: -; clone size: -; V gene: TRBV2; J gene: TRBJ1-4; CDR3 DNA: TGTGCCAGCACTAAAGAGAGAGGGTCTAATGAAAAACTGTTTTTT; CDR3 protein: CASTKERGSNEKLFF
D gene: -; clone size: few; V gene: TRBV6-5; J gene: TRBJ2-1; CDR3 DNA: TGTGCCAGCAACGCGGGGTATGAGCAGTTCTTC; CDR3 protein: CASNAGYEQFF
D gene: -; clone size: once; V gene: TRBV15; J gene: TRBJ1-5; CDR3 DNA: TGTGCCACCAGCAGTTTCACTGGGCCGGCCAATCAGCCCCAGCATTTT; CDR3 protein: CATSSFTGPANQPQHF
D gene: TRBD1; clone size: -; V gene: TRBV6-5; J gene: TRBJ1-1; CDR3 DNA: TGTGCCAGCAGGGGGGACAGGGTTGAAGCTTTCTTT; CDR3 protein: CASRGDRVEAFF
D gene: -; clone size: -; V gene: TRBV2; J gene: TRBJ1-3; CDR3 DNA: TGTGCCAGCAGTTGGACGCTCTCTGGAAACACCATATATTTT; CDR3 protein: CASSWTLSGNTIYF
D gene: -; clone size: once; V gene: TRBV24-1; J gene: TRBJ1-2; CDR3 DNA: TGTGCCACCAGTGATTTGAAGGGATATGGCTACACCTTC; CDR3 protein: CATSDLKGYGYTF
D gene: -; clone size: -; V gene: TRBV4-1; J gene: TRBJ1-4; CDR3 DNA: TGCGCCAGCACCCAGAGGGCAACTAATGAAAAACTGTTTTTT; CDR3 protein: CASTQRATNEKLFF
D gene: TRBD2; clone size: -; V gene: TRBV4-1; J gene: TRBJ2-2; CDR3 DNA: TGCGCCAGCAGCCCACCATTCGGGGGGACTAACACCGGGGAGCTGTTTTTT; CDR3 protein: CASSPPFGGTNTGELFF
D gene: -; clone size: -; V gene: TRBV5-1; J gene: TRBJ2-2; CDR3 DNA: TGCGCCAGCAGCTCGGACAGAGCGAACACCGGGGAGCTGTTTTTT; CDR3 protein: CASSSDRANTGELFF
D gene: TRBD1; clone size: -; V gene: TRBV6-1; J gene: TRBJ1-3; CDR3 DNA: TGTGCCAGCAGTGCCCCGGGACAGGGGCAGTTTACAGGAAACACCATATATTTT; CDR3 protein: CASSAPGQGQFTGNTIYF
D gene: TRBD1; clone size: -; V gene: TRBV7-2; J gene: TRBJ1-5; CDR3 DNA: TGTGCCAGCAGCTCGGGACAGGGGCATGCTCAGCCCCAGCATTTT; CDR3 protein: CASSSGQGHAQPQHF
D gene: -; clone size: once; V gene: TRBV5-4; J gene: TRBJ1-3; CDR3 DNA: TGTGCCAGCAGCCAAACGACAGGATCGGGAAACACCATATATTTT; CDR3 protein: CASSQTTGSGNTIYF
D gene: -; clone size: -; V gene: TRBV19; J gene: TRBJ1-2; CDR3 DNA: TGTGCCAGTAGTGCCCGGTATGGCTACACCTTC; CDR3 protein: CASSARYGYTF
D gene: -; clone size: medium-sized; V gene: TRBV6-1; J gene: TRBJ2-2; CDR3 DNA: TGTGCCAGCAGTGATGGCACTCACACCGGGGAGCTGTTTTTT; CDR3 protein: CASSDGTHTGELFF
D gene: -; clone size: -; V gene: TRBV6-5; J gene: TRBJ1-5; CDR3 DNA: TGTGCCAGCAGGCCAGGTAATAGCAATCAGCCCCAGCATTTT; CDR3 protein: CASRPGNSNQPQHF
D gene: TRBD1; clone size: -; V gene: TRBV6-6; J gene: TRBJ1-2; CDR3 DNA: TGTGCCAGCAGTTACGGAGGGGGCGATGGCTACACCTTC; CDR3 protein: CASSYGGGDGYTF
D gene: -; clone size: -; V gene: TRBV14; J gene: TRBJ1-2; CDR3 DNA: TGTGCCAGCAGCCGACAGAGTTCTAACTATGGCTACACCTTC; CDR3 protein: CASSRQSSNYGYTF
D gene: TRBD1; clone size: -; V gene: TRBV12-5; J gene: TRBJ1-6; CDR3 DNA: TGTGCTACCGGGACAGGGGACCATAATTCACCCCTCCACTTT; CDR3 protein: CATGTGDHNSPLHF
D gene: -; clone size: -; V gene: TRBV10-3; J gene: TRBJ1-1; CDR3 DNA: TGTGCCATCAGTGAGGGTCCAGGGGTGAACACTGAAGCTTTCTTT; CDR3 protein: CAISEGPGVNTEAFF
D gene: TRBD1; clone size: -; V gene: TRBV6-2/TRBV6-3; J gene: TRBJ2-7; CDR3 DNA: TGTGCCAGCAGTTGGAGGGACAGGAAGGCAGAGTACGAGCAGTACTTC; CDR3 protein: CASSWRDRKAEYEQYF
D gene: -; clone size: -; V gene: TRBV20-1; J gene: TRBJ1-6; CDR3 DNA: TGCAGTGCTAGTAACCCAGCCCGACAAACCTTAAATTCACCCCTCCACTTT; CDR3 protein: CSASNPARQTLNSPLHF
D gene: TRBD2; clone size: -; V gene: TRBV28; J gene: TRBJ2-5; CDR3 DNA: TGTGCCAGCAGTGACGCCGGGAGGGGCCAAGAGACCCAGTACTTC; CDR3 protein: CASSDAGRGQETQYF
D gene: -; clone size: once; V gene: TRBV5-1; J gene: TRBJ2-5; CDR3 DNA: TGCGCCAGCAGCTTGGAAGTGTTGGAGACCCAGTACTTC; CDR3 protein: CASSLEVLETQYF
D gene: -; clone size: -; V gene: TRBV9; J gene: TRBJ2-1; CDR3 DNA: TGTGCCAGCGCCGACGGGGATGAGCAGTTCTTC; CDR3 protein: CASADGDEQFF
D gene: -; clone size: few; V gene: TRBV5-5; J gene: TRBJ1-1; CDR3 DNA: TGTGCCAGCAGCTGGGGTGTAGGTAGGAACACTGAAGCTTTCTTT; CDR3 protein: CASSWGVGRNTEAFF
D gene: -; clone size: -; V gene: TRBV20-1; J gene: TRBJ1-2; CDR3 DNA: TGCAGTGCTAGTGCTCAGGGCTGGGGTGGCTACACCTTC; CDR3 protein: CSASAQGWGGYTF
D gene: -; clone size: -; V gene: TRBV3-1/TRBV3-2; J gene: TRBJ2-1; CDR3 DNA: TGTGCCAGCAGCCAAACCGGGCCTTCGATAAGCTTCTTC; CDR3 protein: CASSQTGPSISFF
D gene: -; clone size: -; V gene: TRBV5-4; J gene: TRBJ2-7; CDR3 DNA: TGTGCCAGCAGCTCAGGGTCCTACGAGCAGTACTTC; CDR3 protein: CASSSGSYEQYF
D gene: TRBD2; clone size: -; V gene: TRBV4-1; J gene: TRBJ2-3; CDR3 DNA: TGCGCCAGCAGCCAGCCAACTAGCGGGGGTTCGGAGAGCACGCAGTATTTT; CDR3 protein: CASSQPTSGGSESTQYF
D gene: TRBD2; clone size: -; V gene: TRBV2; J gene: TRBJ2-7; CDR3 DNA: TGTGCCAGCAATTTTCGAGGCGGGGGACTCTCCTACGAGCAGTACTTC; CDR3 protein: CASNFRGGGLSYEQYF
D gene: TRBD2; clone size: -; V gene: TRBV7-3; J gene: TRBJ2-5; CDR3 DNA: TGTGCCAGCAGCTTAACGGGCCTAGCGGACCTAGAGACCCAGTACTTC; CDR3 protein: CASSLTGLADLETQYF
D gene: -; clone size: -; V gene: TRBV19; J gene: TRBJ1-5; CDR3 DNA: TGTGCCAGTTGGGGACTCCGGGGAAGCAATCAGCCCCAGCATTTT; CDR3 protein: CASWGLRGSNQPQHF
D gene: TRBD2; clone size: -; V gene: TRBV9; J gene: TRBJ2-2; CDR3 DNA: TGTGCCAGCAGCGTAGGGACTAGCGGCCGCACCGGGGAGCTGTTTTTT; CDR3 protein: CASSVGTSGRTGELFF
D gene: -; clone size: -; V gene: TRBV10-3; J gene: TRBJ1-5; CDR3 DNA: TGTGCCATCAGTGAGGAGCAGGGGAAGAGCAATCAGCCCCAGCATTTT; CDR3 protein: CAISEEQGKSNQPQHF
D gene: -; clone size: -; V gene: TRBV5-4; J gene: TRBJ2-5; CDR3 DNA: TGTGCCAGCAGCTTTACCTCCGCGGAGACCCAGTACTTC; CDR3 protein: CASSFTSAETQYF
D gene: -; clone size: -; V gene: TRBV27; J gene: TRBJ1-2; CDR3 DNA: TGTGCCAGCAGCTTAGGAGGTCTTCCCTATGGCTACACCTTC; CDR3 protein: CASSLGGLPYGYTF
D gene: -; clone size: once; V gene: TRBV30; J gene: TRBJ2-3; CDR3 DNA: TGTGCCTGGAGTGTTGGTGATACGCAGTATTTT; CDR3 protein: CAWSVGDTQYF
D gene: -; clone size: -; V gene: TRBV9; J gene: TRBJ1-2; CDR3 DNA: TGTGCCAGCAGCGTAGGTGGGGCGCCTCATGGCTACACCTTC; CDR3 protein: CASSVGGAPHGYTF
D gene: -; clone size: -; V gene: TRBV5-1; J gene: TRBJ1-2; CDR3 DNA: TGCGCCAGCAGCTTGGCCGGGGAGGGGTCTTATGGCTACACCTTC; CDR3 protein: CASSLAGEGSYGYTF
D gene: -; clone size: -; V gene: TRBV15; J gene: TRBJ1-2; CDR3 DNA: TGTGCCACCAGCAGGGGGCACTCTAACTATGGCTACACCTTC; CDR3 protein: CATSRGHSNYGYTF
D gene: TRBD2; clone size: -; V gene: TRBV5-1; J gene: TRBJ2-3; CDR3 DNA: TGCGCCAGCAGCTTGGGTCCTAGCGGGGGGAGCACAGATACGCAGTATTTT; CDR3 protein: CASSLGPSGGSTDTQYF
D gene: TRBD1; clone size: -; V gene: TRBV4-3; J gene: TRBJ1-1; CDR3 DNA: TGCGCCAGCAGCCAAGATACAGGGGGAACTGAAGCTTTCTTT; CDR3 protein: CASSQDTGGTEAFF
D gene: -; clone size: -; V gene: TRBV5-6; J gene: TRBJ2-3; CDR3 DNA: TGTGCCAGCAGCCATTTGACGGATACGCAGTATTTT; CDR3 protein: CASSHLTDTQYF
D gene: TRBD1; clone size: -; V gene: TRBV7-2; J gene: TRBJ1-5; CDR3 DNA: TGTGCCAGCAGCTTAGGGGACAGGGGAAATGGGCAGCCCCAGCATTTT; CDR3 protein: CASSLGDRGNGQPQHF
D gene: TRBD1; clone size: -; V gene: TRBV5-1; J gene: TRBJ1-3; CDR3 DNA: TGCGCCAGCAGCCACGGGACAGGGGGCTCTGGAAACACCATATATTTT; CDR3 protein: CASSHGTGGSGNTIYF
D gene: TRBD1; clone size: -; V gene: TRBV6-6; J gene: TRBJ2-1; CDR3 DNA: TGTGCCAGCAGGAGAGACCGACAGGGGGGAGATGAGCAGTTCTTC; CDR3 protein: CASRRDRQGGDEQFF
D gene: TRBD1; clone size: -; V gene: TRBV6-2/TRBV6-3; J gene: TRBJ1-5; CDR3 DNA: TGTGCCAGCAGTTGGAATTCGGGACAGGGGACTGAGTATAGCAATCAGCCCCAGCATTTT; CDR3 protein: CASSWNSGQGTEYSNQPQHF
D gene: -; clone size: -; V gene: TRBV5-1; J gene: TRBJ1-1; CDR3 DNA: TGCGCCAGCAGTTTTAGAAGGGGGACTGAAGCTTTCTTT; CDR3 protein: CASSFRRGTEAFF
D gene: TRBD1; clone size: -; V gene: TRBV5-1; J gene: TRBJ2-7; CDR3 DNA: TGCGCCAGCAGCTCACAGGGGGCAGGCGGGTACGAGCAGTACTTC; CDR3 protein: CASSSQGAGGYEQYF
D gene: TRBD1; clone size: -; V gene: TRBV4-1; J gene: TRBJ1-2; CDR3 DNA: TGCGCCAGCAGCCTCTTTGGGACAGGGAACAATGGCTACACCTTC; CDR3 protein: CASSLFGTGNNGYTF
D gene: -; clone size: -; V gene: TRBV9; J gene: TRBJ2-1; CDR3 DNA: TGTGCCAGCAGCCTAGGGGGAACCTACAATGAGCAGTTCTTC; CDR3 protein: CASSLGGTYNEQFF